This is a list of T cell receptor beta chains from one sample in a study of blood T cell repertoires in COVID-19. Measured with immunoSEQ multiplex PCR; TCRdb has only the in-frame clones, and not every one. The table records about 240,000 clones, about 82% of them present only once. The sequenced material came from peripheral blood. All receptors come from an older man with acute or convalescent COVID-19. The CDR3 runs from the conserved cysteine through the conserved F or W. The D gene is left open where the match is weak. Expanded clones are given a class, and other clones once, few, many or no size at all.

DNA | CDR3 | J | D | V | size
TGCGCCAGCAGCCAAGATTTGGGAGGGACCTATGAAAAACTGTTTTTT | CASSQDLGGTYEKLFF | TRBJ1-4 | - | TRBV4-3 | -
TGTGCCAGCAGCCAAGTCCGCGAGCAGTACTTC | CASSQVREQYF | TRBJ2-7 | - | TRBV3-1/TRBV3-2 | many
TGCGCCATCCGGACAGGGACCGGCGGCTACACCTTC | CAIRTGTGGYTF | TRBJ1-2 | TRBD1 | TRBV5-1 | -
TGCGCCAGCAGCTTGCATAGCAATCAGCCCCAGCATTTT | CASSLHSNQPQHF | TRBJ1-5 | - | TRBV5-1 | -
TGTGCCAGCAGGTGGCAGGGCGGAAACTACGAGCAGTACTTC | CASRWQGGNYEQYF | TRBJ2-7 | - | TRBV2 | -
TGTGCCGTCGGACAGGGGCAAGAGACCCAGTACTTC | CAVGQGQETQYF | TRBJ2-5 | TRBD1 | TRBV10-3 | -
TGTGCCAGCAGGACTGTCGGCTCCTACGAGCAGTACTTC | CASRTVGSYEQYF | TRBJ2-7 | - | TRBV25-1 | -
TGTGCCAGCAGTTTTTTAAATGGAGGGTTTTTTTTT | CASSFLNGGFFF | TRBJ1-4 | - | TRBV12-3/TRBV12-4 | few
TGTGCCAGCAGTTTGAGCGGGAGGGCCTACGAGCAGTACTTC | CASSLSGRAYEQYF | TRBJ2-7 | TRBD2 | TRBV28 | -
TGTGCCAGCAGCGTATCTGCAGCGAGCACAGATACGCAGTATTTT | CASSVSAASTDTQYF | TRBJ2-3 | - | TRBV9 | once
TGTGCCACCAGCAGAGATCCGGTAGAAGCCCAGCATTTT | CATSRDPVEAQHF | TRBJ1-5 | - | TRBV15 | -
TGTGCCAGCTCACCGGGACAGGGGGCGCTTGGCGAGCAGTACTTC | CASSPGQGALGEQYF | TRBJ2-7 | TRBD1 | TRBV18 | -
TGCAGCGTGAGGGGGCGCTCCACAGATACGCAGTATTTT | CSVRGRSTDTQYF | TRBJ2-3 | TRBD1 | TRBV29-1 | -
TGCGCCAGCAGCCAATCCCTCGGCAGGGGAGCTTTCTTT | CASSQSLGRGAFF | TRBJ1-1 | - | TRBV4-1 | few
TGTGCCAGCAGTACGACACTCCTCTCCTACAATGAGCAGTTCTTC | CASSTTLLSYNEQFF | TRBJ2-1 | - | TRBV6-5 | -
TGTGCCAGCAGCCCAACAGGGACCTACGAGCAGTACTTC | CASSPTGTYEQYF | TRBJ2-7 | - | TRBV12-3/TRBV12-4 | -
TGTGCCAGCACCGCGGAGGCGGAAGGCAATCAGCCCCAGCATTTT | CASTAEAEGNQPQHF | TRBJ1-5 | - | TRBV2 | -
TGTGCCAGCAGTTCCTTTGGGGTCGGTAGCGCAAACAATGAGCAGTTCTTC | CASSSFGVGSANNEQFF | TRBJ2-1 | - | TRBV28 | -
TGTGCCAGTAGTATAAACCTCCTAAATCAGCCCCAGCATTTT | CASSINLLNQPQHF | TRBJ1-5 | - | TRBV19 | -
TGTGCCAGCAGCCGAGACAGCGGGAGCACCGGGGAGCTGTTTTTT | CASSRDSGSTGELFF | TRBJ2-2 | TRBD2 | TRBV5-4 | -